The 26 T cell receptor beta chains presented below share a single source sample, sequenced in a study of technical replicates of blood from a few donors (dated by TCRdb to between 2016 and 2019). The protocol used for the library was the immunoSEQ multiplex PCR assay. TCRdb holds this immuneACCESS table with in-frame rearrangements only. Some clones are missing; in checked studies, unresolved V genes explain under half, and the rest has no known cause. The sample table records 80,000 or so clones; 90% to 97% of these occur just once. The top ten clonotypes cover about 0.36% of the sample. Sequenced input: T cells isolated from PBMCs. The receptors shown here come from a human donor in good health.

The gene calls are TRBV7-6 and TRBJ2-7, with 10 bases that match TRBD2. V was pared by 4 bases and J by 4 bases, with 7 bases of the junction left unmatched. CDR1 and CDR2 (germline): SGHVS, FNYEAQ. The CDR3 is made up of 15 amino acids. The CDR3 loop is CASSSGLADIYEQYF. CDR3 sequence (DNA): TGTGCCAGCAGCTCCGGACTAGCGGATATTTACGAGCAGTACTTC.

This clone was found a few times. The rearrangement links TRBV7-2 to TRBJ1-2; D remains ambiguous. CDR1 and CDR2 (germline): SGHTA, FQGNSA. Trimming shortened V by 1 base and J by 8 bases, and 11 bases separated the two germline ends. The CDR3 is made up of 13 amino acids. The CDR3 nucleotides are TGTGCCAGCAGCTTAGAGTCAGGTCGAGGCTACACCTTC. Protein product: CASSLESGRGYTF. Full variable domain (rest looked up from reference TRBV7-2 and TRBJ1-2): GAGVSQSPSNKVTEKGKDVELRCDPISGHTALYWYRQSLGQGLEFLIYFQGNSAPDKSGLPSDRFSAERTGGSVSTLTIQRTQQEDSAVYLCASSLESGRGYTFGSGTRLTVV.

The V gene is TRBV27, the J gene TRBJ2-7; perhaps TRBD2 as D (6 bases). The germline CDR1 and CDR2 sequences are MNHEY and SMNVEV (reference sequence). This CDR3 region has 15 residues. Trimming removed 1 base at V and 2 bases at J, with 12 bases between. CDR3 amino acids: CASSLWGGMPYEQYF. Here the CDR3 DNA reads TGTGCCAGCAGTTTATGGGGCGGGATGCCCTACGAGCAGTACTTC.

The CDR3 DNA sequence: TGTGCCAGCAGCACCCCGGAGGACCAAGAGACCCAGTACTTC. Protein: CASSTPEDQETQYF. The chain has TRBV9 and TRBJ2-5; perhaps TRBD2 as D (5 bases). V lost 4 bases and J 0 bases, leaving 10 bases between the germline ends. The V gene's germline CDR1 is SGDLS and CDR2 YYNGEE. CDR3 size: 14 residues.

This chain uses TRBV10-3 with TRBJ1-3, with a weak D call TRBD1 (6 bases). Germline values: CDR1 ENHRY, CDR2 SYGVKD. The CDR3 consists of 15 residues. The ends were cut back, 2 bases at V and 4 bases at J, with 12 bases in the middle. Here the CDR3 reads CAISEDRRIGNTIYF. DNA for the CDR3: TGTGCCATCAGTGAGGACAGGCGTATAGGAAACACCATATATTTT.

The V call is TRBV28, the J call TRBJ2-5, with a tentative D call TRBD2 (6 bases). The CDR3 extends over 13 amino acids. The V and J ends lost 2 bases and 4 bases respectively, with 8 bases between them. Germline V gene data show CDR1 as MDHEN and CDR2 as SYDVKM. CDR3 in amino acids: CASSLGGSETQYF. The CDR3 DNA sequence: TGTGCCAGCAGTTTAGGGGGGTCAGAGACCCAGTACTTC.

V is TRBV10-3 and J is TRBJ2-7; 10 positions agree with TRBD2. V dropped 10 bases and J dropped 0; count of bases not matched to a gene: 12. The CDR3 extends over 16 amino acids. Germline values: CDR1 ENHRY, CDR2 SYGVKD. The CDR3 coding sequence is TGTGCCACCTCGACAGAAACTAGCGGGATCTCCTACGAGCAGTACTTC. Translating it yields CATSTETSGISYEQYF.

The chain carries TRBV10-3 and TRBJ2-1, with 7 bases matching TRBD2. V lost 0 bases, J lost 2 bases, and 4 bases stayed unmatched. The CDR3 spans 16 residues. CDR1 and CDR2 from the germline V gene are ENHRY and SYGVKD. CDR3 DNA: TGTGCCATCAGTGAGTCGAGCGGACTAGCCTACAATGAGCAGTTCTTC. This sequence encodes CAISESSGLAYNEQFF.

This rearrangement joins TRBV5-1 to TRBJ2-3; no definite D call. The CDR3 runs 15 residues. The germline V and J ends were trimmed by 1 base and 7 bases, with 16 bases remaining between them. The germline V gene encodes CDR1 SGHRS and CDR2 YFSETQ. CDR3: CASSLFERDLNTQYF. For the CDR3, the DNA is TGCGCCAGCAGCTTGTTTGAGCGTGACCTGAATACGCAGTATTTT. Looking up the rest from reference TRBV5-1 and TRBJ2-3 gives the full variable domain: KAGVTQTPRYLIKTRGQQVTLSCSPISGHRSVSWYQQTPGQGLQFLFEYFSETQRNKGNFPGRFSGRQFSNSRSEMNVSTLELGDSALYLCASSLFERDLNTQYFGPGTRLTVL.

V gene TRBV6-6 combines with J gene TRBJ2-5; tentatively, D is TRBD2 (5 bases). Germline CDR1 reads MNHNY; CDR2 reads SVGAGI (reference sequence). Trimming removed 4 bases from V and 2 bases from J, with 14 bases in between. The CDR3 is made up of 15 amino acids. The CDR3 spells CASSWSTGEQETQYF. CDR3 in DNA: TGTGCCAGCAGTTGGAGTACCGGGGAGCAAGAGACCCAGTACTTC.

The chain joins TRBV5-4 to TRBJ2-5; 11 bases map to TRBD2. CDR1 is SGHNT and CDR2 is YYREEE in the germline V gene (reference sequence). The CDR3 is made up of 14 amino acids. V shed 4 bases and J 3 bases; nucleotides not matched to a gene: 2. In nucleotides, the CDR3 is TGTGCCAGCAGCCCGGGACTAGCGGAAGAGACCCAGTACTTC. It yields the protein CASSPGLAEETQYF.

The rearrangement links TRBV27 to TRBJ2-3; D gene unclear. V dropped 7 bases and J dropped 0 bases, with 8 bases sitting between them. The CDR3 is 13 amino acids. Germline V CDR1 and CDR2: MNHEY, SMNVEV (reference sequence). The CDR3 DNA reads as TGTGCCAGCATGAGTCACAGCACAGATACGCAGTATTTT. Translating gives CASMSHSTDTQYF.

V is TRBV2 and J is TRBJ1-1, with D maybe TRBD1 (6 bases). Looked up from germline, CDR1 is SNHLY and CDR2 is FYNNEI. Trimming stripped 5 bases from V and 4 bases from J, with 17 bases between. This CDR3 has 15 amino acids. The CDR3 loop is CASSSHRQGSTEAFF. CDR3 nucleotides: TGTGCCAGCAGTTCACATAGGCAGGGGTCCACTGAAGCTTTCTTT. The whole variable domain, remainder taken from reference TRBV2 and TRBJ1-1, is EPEVTQTPSHQVTQMGQEVILRCVPISNHLYFYWYRQILGQKVEFLVSFYNNEISEKSEIFDDQFSVERPDGSNFTLKIRSTKLEDSAMYFCASSSHRQGSTEAFFGQGTRLTVV.

A single count supports this clone. The chain joins TRBV27 to TRBJ1-2; tentatively, D is TRBD1 (6 bases). V lost 2 bases, J lost 2 bases, and 12 bases lay in between. Germline-derived CDR1 and CDR2 are MNHEY and SMNVEV (reference sequence). This CDR3 spans 15 amino acids. Here the CDR3 DNA reads TGTGCCAGCAGTTTAAGGGGGGAGGGGAACTATGGCTACACCTTC. This translates into CASSLRGEGNYGYTF.

This clone was counted once. The genes are TRBV5-1 and TRBJ2-1; 7 bases line up with TRBD2. Germline V lookup: CDR1 SGHRS, CDR2 YFSETQ. The CDR3 consists of 15 residues. The junction had 8 bases not matched to a gene; V was cut back by 2 bases and J by 6 bases. The CDR3 DNA reads as TGCGCCAGCAGCTTACACAGCGGGATCATCAATGAGCAGTTCTTC. The encoded protein is CASSLHSGIINEQFF.

This chain links TRBV19 with TRBJ2-5; D is possibly TRBD1 (6 bases). Germline values: CDR1 LNHDA, CDR2 SQIVND (reference sequence). The CDR3 has 14 amino acids. V lost 5 bases and J lost 1, with 11 bases in between. The CDR3 protein is CASSARTVQETQYF. Here the CDR3 DNA reads TGTGCCAGTAGTGCAAGGACAGTCCAAGAGACCCAGTACTTC.

The chain employs TRBV4-1 and TRBJ2-3; TRBD2 matches 13 bases. V shed 1 base, J shed 3 bases, and the junction held 4 bases outside the gene matches. The germline gives CDR1 MGHRA, CDR2 YSYEKL. The CDR3 has 17 residues. The CDR3, as DNA: TGCGCCAGCAGCCAAGTTCTGACTAGCGGGAGGACAGATACGCAGTATTTT. Its translation is CASSQVLTSGRTDTQYF.

The J gene is TRBJ2-2, the V gene TRBV28; 10 bases match TRBD2. The CDR3 extends over 16 amino acids. With 6 bases clipped from V and 5 bases from J, the junction kept 9 bases outside the gene matches. The germline gives CDR1 MDHEN, CDR2 SYDVKM. In DNA form, the CDR3 reads TGTGCCAGCAGGGAGCTAGCGGGAGATAGAACCGGGGAGCTGTTTTTT. This encodes CASRELAGDRTGELFF.

V and J are TRBV9 and TRBJ1-1; D is possibly TRBD1 (5 bases). Germline V gene lookup returns CDR1 SGDLS and CDR2 YYNGEE. The CDR3 length is 15 residues. Deletions cut 4 bases from V and 1 base from J, with 14 bases between. CDR3 nucleotide sequence: TGTGCCAGCAGCCCCCAAACTACAGGGAACACTGAAGCTTTCTTT. It is translated as CASSPQTTGNTEAFF.

The sample holds one count of this clone. The chain couples TRBV6-5 to TRBJ2-7; 12 bases align to TRBD2. Trimming cost V 8 bases and J 4 bases; bases outside gene matches: 9. From germline, CDR1 is MNHEY and CDR2 SVGAGI. The CDR3 length is 15 residues. In DNA, the CDR3 is TGTGCCAGCGGGGGACGGACTAGCGGGAAGTACGAGCAGTACTTC. Amino acids: CASGGRTSGKYEQYF.

V is TRBV29-1 and J is TRBJ2-7, with TRBD1 matching over 8 bases. This CDR3 region has 11 residues. Trimming took 7 bases from V and 3 from J; bases not matched to a gene: 2. Germline V gene sequence: CDR1 SQVTM, CDR2 ANQGSEA. This CDR3 is CSAGTGYEQYF. CDR3 in DNA: TGCAGCGCCGGGACAGGCTACGAGCAGTACTTC.

This clone was counted once. The genes are TRBV10-2 and TRBJ2-1; 10 bases match TRBD2. V lost 6 bases and J lost 6; bases outside the gene matches: 5. The CDR3 runs 14 residues. The germline V gene has CDR1 WSHSY and CDR2 SAAADI. The CDR3 DNA reads as TGCGCCAGCAGCCCCCTAGCGGGAGCCAATGAGCAGTTCTTC. Translated: CASSPLAGANEQFF.

The CDR3 region has the DNA TGCGCCAGCAGTCAATCCCACAGCTCCTACGAGCAGTACTTC. This codes for CASSQSHSSYEQYF. This chain links TRBV23-1 with TRBJ2-7; no clear D gene. TRBV23-1 is assigned to the ORF class and has an uncertain function. This CDR3 region has 14 residues. Trimming pared 0 bases from V and 0 bases from J, leaving 6 bases between.

Only one count was recorded for this clone. The V call is TRBV7-9, the J call TRBJ2-7; D gene uncertain. CDR3 size: 14 residues. Trimming left V 7 bases short and J 5 bases short, with 18 bases between. CDR1 and CDR2 (germline): SEHNR, FQNEAQ (reference sequence). The CDR3 DNA reads as TGTGCCAGCACCACAGACCCGGTCGCGAACGAGCAGTACTTC. Residues: CASTTDPVANEQYF.

The chain links TRBV5-1 to TRBJ1-2; TRBD1 might be the D (6 bases). There are 15 residues in the CDR3. Germline assignment: CDR1 SGHRS and CDR2 YFSETQ. Deletions cut 4 bases from V and 5 bases from J, with 18 bases between. In nucleotides, the CDR3 is TGCGCCAGCAGCGAGAACCCCGGGACACTTTATGGCTACACCTTC. Encoded protein: CASSENPGTLYGYTF.

The gene calls are TRBV28 and TRBJ2-7; 7 bases match TRBD1. The CDR3 has 18 residues. CDR1 is MDHEN, CDR2 SYDVKM, per germline. The V gene end was trimmed by 10 bases and the J gene end by 4 bases; junction bases not matched to a gene: 25. CDR3 loop: CANPYRGQQTSTAYEQYF. The CDR3, as DNA: TGTGCCAACCCATACAGGGGTCAACAAACCTCTACGGCATACGAGCAGTACTTC.